This is a list of T cell receptor beta chains from one sample in a study of human T cells and chemical hapten exposure. Using its own MiXCR run on the RACE reads, TCRdb lists one record per CDR3 protein. Of tens of thousands of distinct CDR3 sequences in the sample, roughly 8.8% are singletons; the top ten hold about 3.5%. The sample in question was whole blood, obtained in connection with sensitization to the hapten diphenylcyclopropenone (DPC). These receptor sequences come from a woman aged 40 to 50 with alopecia areata. Some clones in this sample may be carry-over from other donors' samples. The CDR3 runs from the conserved cysteine through the conserved F or W. The D gene is left open where the match is weak. A clone size is listed for some rows: how often the clone was seen (once, few, many), or a class if it is expanded.

CDR3 DNA	CDR3 protein	D gene	V gene	J gene	clone size
TGCGCCAGCAGCTTGGACAGTTCGCCTGAAGCTTTCTTT	CASSLDSSPEAFF	NA	TRBV5-1	TRBJ1-1	NA
TGTGCCAGCAGCGGGCACACAGATACGCAGTATTTT	CASSGHTDTQYF	NA	TRBV7-3	TRBJ2-3	many
TGTGCCAGCAGCTCCGTAGCAGGCGATCTCACAGATACGCAGTATTTT	CASSSVAGDLTDTQYF	NA	TRBV7-8	TRBJ2-3	NA
TGTGCCTGGAGGGAAGACAGGTGGCCAACCTACGAGCAGTACTTC	CAWREDRWPTYEQYF	NA	TRBV30	TRBJ2-7	NA
TGTGCCAGCAGTTTCGGCTTGACCCAGTACTTC	CASSFGLTQYF	NA	TRBV28	TRBJ2-5	few
TGCAGCGTTAGGCAGGGGGCTACGTCTGGGGCCAACGTCCTGACTTTC	CSVRQGATSGANVLTF	TRBD1	TRBV29-1	TRBJ2-6	many
TGTGCCAGCAGTACCATGAGCCAGGGCTCGGGCAAAAACATTCAGTACTTC	CASSTMSQGSGKNIQYF	NA	TRBV6-1	TRBJ2-4	many
TGCAGTGCGCGGCCGCGAGCTAACTATGGCTACACCTTC	CSARPRANYGYTF	NA	TRBV20-1	TRBJ1-2	many
TGTGCCAGCTCACCACCGTCTCTCAGAGCGGGGAGTTCTGAAGCTTTCTTT	CASSPPSLRAGSSEAFF	NA	TRBV18	TRBJ1-1	many
TGCGCCAGCAGCCAAGATCCAGCGGGGGGCGGTACCGGGGAGCTGTTTTTT	CASSQDPAGGGTGELFF	TRBD2	TRBV4-3	TRBJ2-2	many
TGTGCCAGCAGCTTAATCATCTACGAGCAGTACTTC	CASSLIIYEQYF	NA	TRBV7-9	TRBJ2-7	few
TGTGCCAGCAGTCCAGGACAGTTTCCCTACGAGCAGTACTTC	CASSPGQFPYEQYF	NA	TRBV12-3/TRBV12-4	TRBJ2-7	many
TGTGCCAGCAGCTTGGTGGTGGGAGGAAGGGGTACAATCTCCTACGAGCAGTACTTC	CASSLVVGGRGTISYEQYF	NA	TRBV5-6	TRBJ2-7	NA
TGTGCCAGCAGTTACTCGTCCGAGACCTACGAGCAGTACTTC	CASSYSSETYEQYF	NA	TRBV6-5	TRBJ2-7	NA
TGCAGTGCTGCCGGGACAGGGTACGGAACCTACGAGCAGTACTTC	CSAAGTGYGTYEQYF	TRBD1	TRBV20-1	TRBJ2-7	many
TGTGCCAGCAGTCTAAGCGGGGGGTCTTACAATGAGCAGTTCTTC	CASSLSGGSYNEQFF	TRBD2	TRBV6-5	TRBJ2-1	NA
TGTGCCAGCAGCCCCGGGGGGCAGATCGGTGAAAAACTGTTTTTT	CASSPGGQIGEKLFF	NA	TRBV12-3/TRBV12-4	TRBJ1-4	NA
TGCGCCACGCAACGGGGACTAGCGGAAGAGACCCAGTACTTC	CATQRGLAEETQYF	TRBD2	TRBV10-2	TRBJ2-5	many
TGTGCCACCAGCAGCCAAACAGGCTACGAGCAGTACTTC	CATSSQTGYEQYF	NA	TRBV15	TRBJ2-7	many
TGTGCCAGCAGTTTTGAGTATTCCCTATCTTTCTTT	CASSFEYSLSFF	NA	TRBV28	TRBJ1-1	many
TGTGCCTGGAGTCCCCAAGCAACTAATGAAAAACTGTTTTTT	CAWSPQATNEKLFF	NA	TRBV30	TRBJ1-4	NA
TGTGCCAGCAGCCAAGAGCGGGGGCTGACTGAAGCTTTCTTT	CASSQERGLTEAFF	NA	TRBV3-1	TRBJ1-1	few
TGTGCCAGCAGCTTAACAGGGTCTGAAAAACTGTTTTTT	CASSLTGSEKLFF	NA	TRBV5-6	TRBJ1-4	NA
TGTGCCAGCAGTTTCTCCGGGGCGAGGGGTGAAAAACTGTTTTTT	CASSFSGARGEKLFF	NA	TRBV28	TRBJ1-4	many
TGCGCCAGCAGCTTGATGTGGACCGGGGAGCTGTTTTTT	CASSLMWTGELFF	NA	TRBV5-1	TRBJ2-2	few
TGCAGTGCTAGAGTTTCCTGGGCAGGGGACAATCAGCCCCAGCATTTT	CSARVSWAGDNQPQHF	NA	TRBV20-1	TRBJ1-5	few
TGCAGTGCTAGGGTCGACAGGGGGCCTGAAGCTTTCTTT	CSARVDRGPEAFF	TRBD1	TRBV20-1	TRBJ1-1	few
TGTGCCAGCAGCTCCCGGGTAGGGCCTCCTAACTATGGCTACACCTTC	CASSSRVGPPNYGYTF	NA	TRBV7-8	TRBJ1-2	many
TGTGCCAGCAGCGCTGAAAACATTCAGTACTTC	CASSAENIQYF	NA	TRBV2	TRBJ2-4	NA
TGTGCCAGCACCGCCCCCGGGGGAGATACGCAGTATTTT	CASTAPGGDTQYF	NA	TRBV28	TRBJ2-3	few
TGTGCCAGCAGCGTTGCGGGGGGCGAGCATACGCAGTATTTT	CASSVAGGEHTQYF	TRBD2	TRBV9	TRBJ2-3	NA
TGTGCCAGCAGCGGAGGGAACACTGAAGCTTTCTTT	CASSGGNTEAFF	NA	TRBV5-4	TRBJ1-1	few
TGTGCCAGCGCCCTTTCAGGGGGCGGATTCGATACGCAGTATTTT	CASALSGGGFDTQYF	TRBD1	TRBV7-6	TRBJ2-3	many
TGTGCCAGCGGACAGGGGGCATTAGGGGAGCTGTTTTTT	CASGQGALGELFF	TRBD1	TRBV28	TRBJ2-2	many
TGTGCCAGCCGAGAGGGGTTCCTAAGTGGCGCTAATGAAAAACTGTTTTTT	CASREGFLSGANEKLFF	NA	TRBV6-1	TRBJ1-4	few
TGTGCCAGCAGTTTGAGGGGGAGCTCCTACAATGAGCAGTTCTTC	CASSLRGSSYNEQFF	NA	TRBV12-3/TRBV12-4	TRBJ2-1	many
TGTGCCAGCAGTTTGGGGGTAGGGAAGACCTACGAGCAGTACTTC	CASSLGVGKTYEQYF	NA	TRBV28	TRBJ2-7	many
TGTGCCAGCAGTTTCTGGGGGAGCCAGCCCCAGCATTTT	CASSFWGSQPQHF	NA	TRBV28	TRBJ1-5	many
TGTGCCAGCAGTTTAGAGGGGAGGGACTACACCTTC	CASSLEGRDYTF	NA	TRBV12-3/TRBV12-4	TRBJ1-2	many
TGTGCCAGCAGTCTTCTTTCCACAGATACGCAGTATTTT	CASSLLSTDTQYF	NA	TRBV27	TRBJ2-3	many
TGCAGCGTTGAACCGGGACAGGGGTTCAATGAGCAGTTCTTC	CSVEPGQGFNEQFF	TRBD1	TRBV29-1	TRBJ2-1	few
TGTGCCAGCAGCTTAGTACACATGAACACTGAAGCTTTCTTT	CASSLVHMNTEAFF	NA	TRBV7-8	TRBJ1-1	NA
TGCGCCAGCAGCCCAGGGATTGTAGCGGGGTCCTACAATGAGCAGTTCTTC	CASSPGIVAGSYNEQFF	TRBD2	TRBV4-3	TRBJ2-1	NA
TGCGCCAGCAGCTGGCAACCGGGACTCCCCACAGATACGCAGTATTTT	CASSWQPGLPTDTQYF	NA	TRBV5-1	TRBJ2-3	NA
TGTGCCATCAGTGGGAGCGGGGGTGGTCCCGAGACCCAGTACTTC	CAISGSGGGPETQYF	TRBD2	TRBV10-3	TRBJ2-5	many
TGCGCCAGCAGCCAGGGACTAGCGGGGCCGAGCGAAAATACGCAGTATTTT	CASSQGLAGPSENTQYF	TRBD2	TRBV4-1	TRBJ2-3	NA
TGTGCCAGCAGCTTCGGCGGAGGGGAGAACACCATATATTTT	CASSFGGGENTIYF	NA	TRBV7-9	TRBJ1-3	many
TGTGCCACCGGGCGGGAGGGTGCTTTCTCTGGGGCCAACGTCCTGACTTTC	CATGREGAFSGANVLTF	TRBD2	TRBV10-3	TRBJ2-6	many
TGTGCCAGCAGTTATTGGTCCAACGCCGATTCACCCCTCCACTTT	CASSYWSNADSPLHF	NA	TRBV27	TRBJ1-6	few
TGTGCCAGCAGCTTGGCGGGGGACCAGTACTTC	CASSLAGDQYF	TRBD2	TRBV6-2/TRBV6-3	TRBJ2-5	few
TGTGCCAGCAAGGGAGCAGGGATTTACCGAAAGTTCTTC	CASKGAGIYRKFF	NA	TRBV9	TRBJ2-1	NA
TGCAGCTCCCTGGTCGGGGGGGCAGGAGATACGCAGTATTTT	CSSLVGGAGDTQYF	TRBD2	TRBV29-1	TRBJ2-3	few
TGTGCCATCAGAAAATCCTCCGGGGGGATCCACAATGAGCAGTTCTTC	CAIRKSSGGIHNEQFF	TRBD2	TRBV10-3	TRBJ2-1	many
TGTGCCAGCAGCTTAGATCCAAGTCAGCCCCAGCATTTT	CASSLDPSQPQHF	NA	TRBV7-7	TRBJ1-5	few